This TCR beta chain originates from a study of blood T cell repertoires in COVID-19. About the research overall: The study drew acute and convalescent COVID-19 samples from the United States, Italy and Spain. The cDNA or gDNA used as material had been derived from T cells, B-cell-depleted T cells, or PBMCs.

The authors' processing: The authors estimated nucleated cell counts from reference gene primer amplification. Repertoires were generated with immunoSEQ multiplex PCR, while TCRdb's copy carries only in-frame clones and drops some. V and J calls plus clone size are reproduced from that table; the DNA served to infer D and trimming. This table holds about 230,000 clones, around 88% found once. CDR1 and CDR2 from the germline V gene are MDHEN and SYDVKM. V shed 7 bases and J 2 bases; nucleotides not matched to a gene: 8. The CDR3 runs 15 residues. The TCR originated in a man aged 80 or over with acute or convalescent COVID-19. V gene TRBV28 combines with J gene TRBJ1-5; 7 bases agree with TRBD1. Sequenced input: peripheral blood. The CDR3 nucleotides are TGTGCCAGCACCCTACAGGGGCAGGGCAATCAGCCCCAGCATTTT. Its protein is CASTLQGQGNQPQHF.